These 28 T cell receptor beta chains originate from one sample sequenced in a study of Ad26.COV2.S vaccination and SARS-CoV-2 variants. As to treatment: roughly 20 received Ad26.COV2.S at low or high dose, single or two shots; about 5 received placebo; per-sample allocation not given. Sampling was performed 63 days after the first vaccine or placebo injection. Here immunoSEQ multiplex PCR was the method, and the copy in TCRdb shows in-frame clones only, minus some. The sample consists of approximately 410,000 clones, roughly 90% of them appearing once. This specimen was peripheral blood, taken in a trial of Ad26.COV2.S vaccine versus placebo. The receptors originated from a person between 18 and 59 years old who received the Ad26.COV2.S COVID-19 vaccine or a placebo.

The V gene is TRBV11-3, the J gene TRBJ2-3; 15 bases are shared with TRBD2. The germline CDR1 and CDR2 sequences are SGHNT and YENEEA. This CDR3 has 16 residues. V lost 4 bases, J lost 3 bases, and 2 bases stayed unmatched. This chain's CDR3 is CASSSGTSGRTDTQYF. The DNA of the CDR3 is TGTGCCAGCAGCTCGGGGACTAGCGGGAGGACAGATACGCAGTATTTT.

This CDR3 reads CASSFLGNPSGANVLTF. The CDR3 nucleotides read TGTGCCAGCAGTTTCCTGGGAAACCCCTCTGGGGCCAACGTCCTGACTTTC. The chain recombines TRBV28 with TRBJ2-6; D is uncertain. There are 17 residues in the CDR3. V lost 3 bases and J 0 bases, leaving 12 bases between the germline ends. Germline lookup yields CDR1 MDHEN and CDR2 SYDVKM.

The chain has TRBV2 and TRBJ1-4; TRBD1 aligns across 10 bases. Germline trimming cut 6 bases from V and 3 bases from J; bases unmatched to any gene: 1. From germline, CDR1 is SNHLY and CDR2 FYNNEI. CDR3 length: 14 amino acids. As DNA, the CDR3 is TGTGCCAGCAGCGGGACAGGGGCTAATGAAAAACTGTTTTTT. It translates to CASSGTGANEKLFF.

The chain is built from TRBV29-1 and TRBJ2-3, with TRBD2 identical over 7 bases. The CDR3 extends over 15 amino acids. Germline V CDR1 and CDR2: SQVTM, ANQGSEA. The V segment lost 1 base and the J segment 2 bases; nucleotides outside the gene matches: 6. The DNA of the CDR3 is TGCAGCGTTGAAGCGAGCGGGGAAGCCACAGATACGCAGTATTTT. Residues: CSVEASGEATDTQYF.

The chain employs TRBV10-3 and TRBJ2-5; D unclear. From germline, CDR1 is ENHRY and CDR2 SYGVKD. Trimming removed 6 bases from V and 2 bases from J, with 10 bases in between. The length of the CDR3 is 13 residues. This CDR3 reads CAISGDIQETQYF. CDR3 nucleotide sequence: TGTGCCATCAGCGGAGACATACAAGAGACCCAGTACTTC.

The V call is TRBV18, the J call TRBJ2-5; 8 bases map to TRBD1. V lost 6 bases to trimming and J lost 2 bases; unmatched junction nucleotides: 5. CDR1 KGHSH and CDR2 LQKENI come from the germline V gene. The CDR3 spans 14 residues. CDR3 amino acids: CASSQNRGQETQYF. The CDR3 DNA follows: TGTGCCAGCTCTCAAAACAGGGGGCAAGAGACCCAGTACTTC.

This clone was detected once. The chain combines TRBV30 with TRBJ2-5; tentatively, D is TRBD1 (5 bases). Germline CDR1 is GTSNPN and CDR2 is SVGIG (reference sequence). Trimming left V 7 bases short and J 5 bases short, with 23 bases between. The CDR3 extends over 15 amino acids. CDR3 sequence: CALKKGQAEWETQYF. CDR3 DNA: TGTGCCTTGAAAAAGGGGCAGGCTGAATGGGAGACCCAGTACTTC. Drawing the rest from reference TRBV30 and TRBJ2-5, the complete variable domain is SQTIHQWPATLVQPVGSPLSLECTVEGTSNPNLYWYRQAAGRGLQLLFYSVGIGQISSEVPQNLSASRPQDRQFILSSKKLLLSDSGFYLCALKKGQAEWETQYFGPGTRLLVL.

V gene TRBV4-1 combines with J gene TRBJ2-2; possibly TRBD1 or TRBD2 for D (6 bases each). This CDR3 contains 14 residues. Germline V gene sequence: CDR1 MGHRA, CDR2 YSYEKL. Trimming left V 8 bases short and J 0 bases short, with 10 bases between. The CDR3 region is CASGGTTNTGELFF. The CDR3 DNA reads as TGCGCCAGCGGCGGGACAACGAACACCGGGGAGCTGTTTTTT.

This sequence joins TRBV7-2 and TRBJ1-5, with a possible D match to TRBD1 (6 bases). Per the germline V gene, CDR1 is SGHTA and CDR2 is FQGNSA. The CDR3 totals 16 residues. Trimming shortened V by 1 base and J by 0 bases, and 10 bases separated the two germline ends. This chain's CDR3 is CASSLVAGASNQPQHF. The DNA for the CDR3 is TGTGCCAGCAGCTTAGTAGCAGGGGCTAGCAATCAGCCCCAGCATTTT.

This clone was observed a few times. The chain combines TRBV11-2 with TRBJ1-6; TRBD1 matches 7 bases. Losses at the gene ends were 0 bases for V and 2 bases for J; bases not matched to a gene: 7. The CDR3 has 18 residues. Per germline, CDR1 SGHAT and CDR2 FQNNGV. This CDR3 reads CASSLDWNRGTYNSPLHF. CDR3 in DNA: TGTGCCAGCAGCTTAGATTGGAACAGGGGTACCTATAATTCACCCCTCCACTTT.

The chain carries TRBV12-3 or TRBV12-4 and TRBJ1-1; D is undetermined. This CDR3 is 13 amino acids long. V was shortened by 3 bases and J by 1 base, with 6 bases between the two germline ends. This CDR3 reads CASSFVGNTEAFF. The CDR3 coding sequence is TGTGCCAGCAGTTTTGTAGGGAACACTGAAGCTTTCTTT.

The rearrangement uses TRBV3-1 (or the pseudogene TRBV3-2) and TRBJ2-1, with TRBD1 matching over 7 bases. There are 12 residues in the CDR3. Losses at the gene ends were 8 bases for V and 3 bases for J; bases not matched to a gene: 1. Germline CDR1 and CDR2: LGHDT and YNNKEL (reference sequence). This CDR3 reads CASRDSYNEQFF. CDR3 in DNA: TGTGCCAGCCGGGACAGCTACAATGAGCAGTTCTTC.

DNA for the CDR3: TGTGCCAGCAGCACTAGGAGGGACGGGGGATATTCACCCCTCCACTTT. This encodes CASSTRRDGGYSPLHF. The gene calls are TRBV11-2 and TRBJ1-6; perhaps TRBD1 as D (5 bases). Germline CDR1 is SGHAT and CDR2 is FQNNGV. The CDR3 length is 16 residues. Trimming took 5 bases from V and 8 from J, leaving 19 bases between them.

This clone occurred a few times. This chain links TRBV28 with TRBJ2-6; D might be TRBD1 (5 bases). V was clipped by 5 bases and J by 2 bases, with 13 bases between them. This CDR3 is 16 amino acids long. Germline V gene sequence: CDR1 MDHEN, CDR2 SYDVKM. The CDR3 region has the DNA TGTGCCAGCAGTCCCCCCAGGGTCGCTGGGGCCAACGTCCTGACTTTC. Translating gives CASSPPRVAGANVLTF.

The rearrangement joins TRBV5-1 to TRBJ2-7; D is undetermined. Per germline, CDR1 SGHRS and CDR2 YFSETQ. CDR3 length: 15 residues. V was cut by 0 bases and J by 3 bases, with 13 bases left in between. CDR3 region: CASSLAYYGSYEQYF. The CDR3 nucleotides are TGCGCCAGCAGCTTGGCCTATTATGGCAGCTACGAGCAGTACTTC.

The J gene is TRBJ1-2, the V gene TRBV19; possibly TRBD1 for D (6 bases). This CDR3 spans 15 amino acids. The germline V and J ends were trimmed by 3 bases and 7 bases, with 18 bases remaining between them. Germline V gene data show CDR1 as LNHDA and CDR2 as SQIVND (reference sequence). CDR3 in amino acids: CASSIRDRPPGGYTF. The CDR3 nucleotides are TGTGCCAGTAGTATCCGTGACAGGCCGCCGGGTGGCTACACCTTC.

The V call is TRBV19, the J call TRBJ1-5; the D is unclear. Germline values: CDR1 LNHDA, CDR2 SQIVND (reference sequence). Trimming pared 1 base from V and 1 base from J, leaving 8 bases between. CDR3 length equals 15 residues. Here the CDR3 DNA reads TGTGCCAGTAGTATAGGGGATCGGAGCAATCAGCCCCAGCATTTT. This translates into CASSIGDRSNQPQHF.

CDR3: CAWDRDAEAFF. CDR3 DNA sequence: TGTGCCTGGGACCGGGATGCTGAAGCTTTCTTT. The rearrangement links TRBV30 to TRBJ1-1, with D unclear. The CDR3 runs 11 residues. V was trimmed by 5 bases and J by 6 bases, leaving 10 bases between them. Germline V gives CDR1 GTSNPN, CDR2 SVGIG (reference sequence).

V is TRBV19 and J is TRBJ2-7; no definite D call. CDR1 is LNHDA, CDR2 SQIVND, per germline (reference sequence). The CDR3 extends over 13 amino acids. V was shortened by 4 bases and J by 1 base, with 8 bases between the two germline ends. The chain's CDR3 is CASSKGPSYEQYF. The CDR3 DNA follows: TGTGCCAGTAGTAAGGGCCCATCCTACGAGCAGTACTTC.

V is TRBV7-9 and J is TRBJ1-3; D not resolved. With 2 bases removed from V and 2 bases from J, the gap between germline ends came to 13 bases. The CDR3 totals 16 residues. Germline loops: CDR1 SEHNR, CDR2 FQNEAQ (reference sequence). The CDR3 protein is CASSLNSPRPGNTIYF. The CDR3 DNA follows: TGTGCCAGCAGCTTAAACAGCCCGAGACCTGGAAACACCATATATTTT.

This rearrangement joins TRBV15 to TRBJ1-5; D perhaps matches TRBD1 (5 bases). Germline assignment: CDR1 LNHNV and CDR2 YYDKDF (reference sequence). V was trimmed by 3 bases and J by 4 bases, leaving 19 bases between them. The CDR3 has 17 amino acids. As DNA, the CDR3 is TGTGCCACCAGCAGCTACCTTGTTGCGGGGGGTAATCAGCCCCAGCATTTT. Protein sequence: CATSSYLVAGGNQPQHF.

In its sample, this clone was seen a few times. The rearrangement joins TRBV9 to TRBJ1-6; maybe TRBD1 (5 bases). V shed 3 bases and J shed 5 bases, with 9 bases lying between them. Germline CDR1 SGDLS, CDR2 YYNGEE. The length of the CDR3 is 14 residues. This CDR3 reads CASSAPDNNSPLHF. The CDR3 bases are TGTGCCAGCAGCGCACCGGACAATAATTCACCCCTCCACTTT.

This chain connects TRBV7-9 to TRBJ2-7, with 8 bases matching TRBD1. V lost 5 bases and J lost 7; bases outside the gene matches: 7. Germline V gene data show CDR1 as SEHNR and CDR2 as FQNEAQ (reference sequence). CDR3 length equals 13 residues. CDR3 DNA sequence: TGTGCCAGCAGCCTACAGGGGGTGGAAGAGCAGTACTTC. Translated: CASSLQGVEEQYF.

The count of this clone is one. The chain employs TRBV28 and TRBJ1-3; 7 bases are shared with TRBD1. Per germline, CDR1 MDHEN and CDR2 SYDVKM. CDR3 size: 15 residues. The trim removed 6 bases at V and 4 bases at J, leaving 9 bases unmatched. The CDR3 DNA is TGTGCCAGCAGGGCCGCCCAGGGGGGGGGAAACACCATATATTTT. Protein sequence: CASRAAQGGGNTIYF.

V usage is TRBV12-3 or TRBV12-4 and J usage is TRBJ2-7; D perhaps matches TRBD1 (6 bases). The length of the CDR3 is 13 residues. V shed 4 bases and J shed 0 bases, with 7 bases lying between them. The CDR3 loop reads CASSSGVSYEQYF. The CDR3 DNA follows: TGTGCCAGCAGTTCAGGGGTCTCCTACGAGCAGTACTTC.

This clone was seen just once. The chain combines TRBV7-8 with TRBJ2-5, with 10 bases matching TRBD2. V was pared by 8 bases and J by 5 bases, with 11 bases of the junction left unmatched. The CDR3 consists of 15 residues. The germline CDR1 and CDR2 sequences are SGHVS and FQNEAQ. The DNA of the CDR3 is TGTGCCAGCGCGGCTAGCGGGGGAACATGGGAGACCCAGTACTTC. Its protein product is CASAASGGTWETQYF.

The chain employs TRBV28 and TRBJ1-2; TRBD1 matches at 8 bases. The trim removed 7 bases at V and 0 bases at J, leaving 13 bases unmatched. CDR3 length: 17 residues. CDR1 and CDR2 (germline): MDHEN, SYDVKM. The CDR3 DNA is TGTGCCAGCATCTCAGACAGGGGAAAAAGAACTAACTATGGCTACACCTTC. Its protein is CASISDRGKRTNYGYTF.

The chain carries TRBV7-2 and TRBJ2-1; 8 bases fit TRBD1. In germline, CDR1 is SGHTA, CDR2 FQGNSA. The CDR3 loop spans 16 amino acids. The V gene end was trimmed by 3 bases and the J gene end by 4 bases; junction bases not matched to a gene: 8. CDR3 protein: CASSFRLRGLYNEQFF. CDR3 DNA: TGTGCCAGCAGCTTCCGCCTCAGGGGGCTTTACAATGAGCAGTTCTTC.